This TCR beta chain was profiled in a study of T cell responses to AZD1222 COVID-19 vaccine. The trim removed 6 bases at V and 3 bases at J, leaving 7 bases unmatched. This CDR3 region has 14 residues. Germline V gene lookup returns CDR1 LGHNA and CDR2 YSLEER. Clones were read by immunoSEQ multiplex PCR, and TCRdb kept only the in-frame ones, dropping some. This table holds approximately 110,000 clones, 70% to 90% found once. The origin of this receptor is an adult who received the AZD1222 COVID-19 vaccine. The sequenced sample was peripheral blood, obtained 28 days after the second AZD1222 dose. This chain uses TRBV4-3 with TRBJ2-7; TRBD2 aligns across 8 bases. In DNA form, the CDR3 reads TGCGCCAGCAGTTGGACAAGCGGGAGCTACGAGCAGTACTTC. This codes for CASSWTSGSYEQYF.